Here is one TCR beta chain with its context. This entry belongs to a study of control samples from healthy donors and cancer patients. Profiling relied on immunoSEQ multiplex PCR, and the TCRdb table lists in-frame clones only, not all of them. The table shows some 250,000 clones, with roughly four fifths occurring only once. This CDR3 is 16 amino acids long. Germline trimming cut 5 bases from V and 5 bases from J; bases unmatched to any gene: 9. Germline assignment: CDR1 SGHTA and CDR2 FQGTGA. The clonotype was recovered from a woman aged 55-69 years with lung cancer. The J gene is TRBJ1-4, the V gene TRBV7-3, with TRBD1 identical over 9 bases. The sample comprised PBMCs. CDR3 protein: CASSTPGTGKNEKLFF. DNA for the CDR3: TGTGCCAGCAGCACCCCAGGGACAGGGAAGAATGAAAAACTGTTTTTT.